Here is one T cell receptor beta chain with its context. Antigen: not known. This specimen comes from a study of cytomegalovirus exposure and HLA in healthy donors. Study-wide findings and caveats: Previous analysis showed most TCR beta V segments were productive about 87% or about 30% of the time.

With 60 Vbeta and 13 Jbeta primers, the PCR was carried out. Repertoires were generated with immunoSEQ multiplex PCR, while TCRdb's copy carries only in-frame clones and drops some. The sample has 90,000 to 100,000 clones, more than 75% seen once. The V and J ends lost 4 bases and 8 bases respectively, with 15 bases between them. The CDR3 is made up of 13 amino acids. CDR1 and CDR2 from the germline V gene are SGHRS and YFSETQ. The rearrangement joins TRBV5-1 to TRBJ1-2; no definite D call. This receptor was taken from a young man in good health and CMV-seronegative. Input material: PBMCs. The DNA of the CDR3 is TGCGCCAGCAGCATGCCGGGGTTGGAGGGCTACACCTTC. Protein: CASSMPGLEGYTF.